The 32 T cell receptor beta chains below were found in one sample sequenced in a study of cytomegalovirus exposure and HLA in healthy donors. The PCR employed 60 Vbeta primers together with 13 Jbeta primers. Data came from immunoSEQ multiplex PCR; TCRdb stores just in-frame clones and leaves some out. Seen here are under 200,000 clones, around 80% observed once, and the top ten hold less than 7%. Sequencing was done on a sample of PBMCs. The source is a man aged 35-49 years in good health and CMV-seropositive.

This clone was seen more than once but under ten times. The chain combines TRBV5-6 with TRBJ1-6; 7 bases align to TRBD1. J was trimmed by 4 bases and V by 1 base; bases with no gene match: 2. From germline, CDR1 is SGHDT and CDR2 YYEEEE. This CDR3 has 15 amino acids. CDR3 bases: TGTGCCAGCAGCTTGAAGGGACAGTATAATTCACCCCTCCACTTT. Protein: CASSLKGQYNSPLHF.

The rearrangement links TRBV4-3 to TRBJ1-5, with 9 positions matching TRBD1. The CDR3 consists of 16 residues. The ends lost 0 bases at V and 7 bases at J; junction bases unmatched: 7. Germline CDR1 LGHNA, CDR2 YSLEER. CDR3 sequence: CASSQDHRGPDQPQHF. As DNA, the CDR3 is TGCGCCAGCAGCCAAGATCACAGGGGGCCTGACCAGCCCCAGCATTTT.

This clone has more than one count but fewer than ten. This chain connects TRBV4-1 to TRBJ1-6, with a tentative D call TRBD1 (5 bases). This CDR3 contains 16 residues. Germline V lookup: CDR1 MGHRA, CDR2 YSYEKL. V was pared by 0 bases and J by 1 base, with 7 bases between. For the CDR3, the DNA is TGCGCCAGCAGCCAAGATCAGGGTTCCTATAATTCACCCCTCCACTTT. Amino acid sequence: CASSQDQGSYNSPLHF.

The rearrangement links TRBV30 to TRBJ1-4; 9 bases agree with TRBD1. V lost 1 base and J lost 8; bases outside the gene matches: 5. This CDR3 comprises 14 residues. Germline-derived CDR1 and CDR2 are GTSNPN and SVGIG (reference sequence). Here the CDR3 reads CAWSGTGEEEKLFF. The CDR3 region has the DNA TGTGCCTGGAGTGGGACAGGGGAGGAGGAAAAACTGTTTTTT.

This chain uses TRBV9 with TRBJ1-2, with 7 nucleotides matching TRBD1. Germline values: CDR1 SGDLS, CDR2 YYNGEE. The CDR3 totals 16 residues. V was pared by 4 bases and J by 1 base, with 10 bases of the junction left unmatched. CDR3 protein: CASSIDREPLNYGYTF. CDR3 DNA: TGTGCCAGCAGCATAGACAGGGAGCCCCTTAACTATGGCTACACCTTC.

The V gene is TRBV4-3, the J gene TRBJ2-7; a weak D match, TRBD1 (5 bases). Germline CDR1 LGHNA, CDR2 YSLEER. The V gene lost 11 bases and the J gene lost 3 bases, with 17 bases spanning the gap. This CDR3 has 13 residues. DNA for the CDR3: TGCGCCTCCAGCTTCGGTCAGGGCTACGAGCAGTACTTC. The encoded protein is CASSFGQGYEQYF.

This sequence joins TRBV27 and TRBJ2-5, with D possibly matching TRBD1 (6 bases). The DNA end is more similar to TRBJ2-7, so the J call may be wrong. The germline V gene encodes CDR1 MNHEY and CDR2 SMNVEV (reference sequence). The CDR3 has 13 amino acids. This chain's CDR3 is CASSLRTAYEQYF. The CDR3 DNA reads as TGTGCCAGCAGTTTACGGACAGCCTACGAGCAGTACTTC.

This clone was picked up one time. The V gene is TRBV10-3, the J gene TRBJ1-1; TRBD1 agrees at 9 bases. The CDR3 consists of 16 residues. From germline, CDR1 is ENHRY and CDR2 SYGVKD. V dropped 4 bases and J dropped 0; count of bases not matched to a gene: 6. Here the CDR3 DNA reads TGTGCCATCAGTGGGACAGGGGTGATTATGAACACTGAAGCTTTCTTT. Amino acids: CAISGTGVIMNTEAFF.

This chain's CDR3 is CASSGGINRWELFF. DNA of the CDR3: TGTGCCAGCAGCGGGGGGATCAACAGGTGGGAGCTGTTTTTT. V usage is TRBV5-4 and J usage is TRBJ2-2; a possible D gene is TRBD2 (6 bases). With 4 bases removed from V and 9 bases from J, the gap between germline ends came to 16 bases. Germline V CDR1 and CDR2: SGHNT, YYREEE (reference sequence). This CDR3 region has 14 residues.

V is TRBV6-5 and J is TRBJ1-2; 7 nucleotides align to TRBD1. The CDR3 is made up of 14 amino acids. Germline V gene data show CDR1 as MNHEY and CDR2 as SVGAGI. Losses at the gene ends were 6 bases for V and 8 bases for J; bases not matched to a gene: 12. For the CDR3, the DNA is TGTGCCAGCAGCCCTGGGGTGACAGGGCTGGGCTACACCTTC. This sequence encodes CASSPGVTGLGYTF.

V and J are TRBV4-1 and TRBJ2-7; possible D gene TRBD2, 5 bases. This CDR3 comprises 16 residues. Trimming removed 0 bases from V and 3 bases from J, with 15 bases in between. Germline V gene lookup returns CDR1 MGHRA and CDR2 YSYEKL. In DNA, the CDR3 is TGCGCCAGCAGCCAAGATCTGGGGAGACGGAACTACGAGCAGTACTTC. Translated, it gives CASSQDLGRRNYEQYF.

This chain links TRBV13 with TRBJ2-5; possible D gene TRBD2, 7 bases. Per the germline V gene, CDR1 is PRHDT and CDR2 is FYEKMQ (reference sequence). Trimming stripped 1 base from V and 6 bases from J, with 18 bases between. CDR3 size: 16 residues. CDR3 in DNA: TGTGCCAGCAGCTTAGCTTCTTGGGGGGGGGCGAAGACCCAGTACTTC. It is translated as CASSLASWGGAKTQYF.

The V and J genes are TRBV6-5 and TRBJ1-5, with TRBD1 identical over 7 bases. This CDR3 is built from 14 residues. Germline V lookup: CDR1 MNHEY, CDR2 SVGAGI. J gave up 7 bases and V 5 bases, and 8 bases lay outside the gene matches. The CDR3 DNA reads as TGTGCCAGCAGTCTGACAGGGACGAGACAGCCCCAGCATTTT. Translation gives CASSLTGTRQPQHF.

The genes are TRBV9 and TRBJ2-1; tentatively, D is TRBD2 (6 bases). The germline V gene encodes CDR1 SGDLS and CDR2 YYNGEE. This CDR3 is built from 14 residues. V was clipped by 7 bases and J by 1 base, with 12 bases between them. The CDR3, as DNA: TGTGCCAGCGGGTTGGGGACTTCCTACAATGAGCAGTTCTTC. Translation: CASGLGTSYNEQFF. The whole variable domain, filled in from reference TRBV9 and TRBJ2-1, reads DSGVTQTPKHLITATGQRVTLRCSPRSGDLSVYWYQQSLDQGLQFLIQYYNGEERAKGNILERFSAQQFPDLHSELNLSSLELGDSALYFCASGLGTSYNEQFFGPGTRLTVL.

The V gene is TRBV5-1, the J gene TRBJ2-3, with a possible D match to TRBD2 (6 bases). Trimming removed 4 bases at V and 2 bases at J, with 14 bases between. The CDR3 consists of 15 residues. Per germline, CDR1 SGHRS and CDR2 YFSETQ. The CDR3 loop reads CASSPGTSHTDTQYF. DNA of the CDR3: TGCGCCAGCAGCCCGGGGACTTCTCACACAGATACGCAGTATTTT.

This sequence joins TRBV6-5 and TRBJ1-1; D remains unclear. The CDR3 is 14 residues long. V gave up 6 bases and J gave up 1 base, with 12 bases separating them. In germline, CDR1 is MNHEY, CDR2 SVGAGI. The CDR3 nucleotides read TGTGCCAGCAGGCCCCCGGGATCGAACACTGAAGCTTTCTTT. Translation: CASRPPGSNTEAFF.

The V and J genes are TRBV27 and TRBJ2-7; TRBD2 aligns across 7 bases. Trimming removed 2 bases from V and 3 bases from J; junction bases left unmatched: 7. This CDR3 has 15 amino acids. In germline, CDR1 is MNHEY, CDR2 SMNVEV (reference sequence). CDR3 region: CASSLDQRGNYEQYF. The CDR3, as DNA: TGTGCCAGCAGTTTAGACCAGCGGGGTAACTACGAGCAGTACTTC.

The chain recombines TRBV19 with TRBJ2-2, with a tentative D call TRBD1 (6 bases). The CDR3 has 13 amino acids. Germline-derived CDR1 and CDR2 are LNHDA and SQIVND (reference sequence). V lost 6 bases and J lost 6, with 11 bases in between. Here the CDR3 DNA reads TGTGCCAGTAGGGACAGCGGCGCCGGGGAGCTGTTTTTT. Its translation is CASRDSGAGELFF.

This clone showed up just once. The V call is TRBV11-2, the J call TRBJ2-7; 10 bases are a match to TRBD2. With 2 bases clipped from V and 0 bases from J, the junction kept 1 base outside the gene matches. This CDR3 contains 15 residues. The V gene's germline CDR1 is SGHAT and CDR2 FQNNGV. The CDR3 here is CASSLRTSGSYEQYF. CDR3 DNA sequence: TGTGCCAGCAGCTTAAGGACTAGCGGCTCCTACGAGCAGTACTTC.

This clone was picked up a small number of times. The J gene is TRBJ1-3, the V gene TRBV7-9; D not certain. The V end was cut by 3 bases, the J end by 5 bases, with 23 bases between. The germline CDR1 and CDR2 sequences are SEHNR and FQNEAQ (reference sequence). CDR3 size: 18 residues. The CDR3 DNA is TGTGCCAGCAGCTTCCCCCGGGGTCGCCAGGATCGGAGAAACACCATATATTTT. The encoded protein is CASSFPRGRQDRRNTIYF.

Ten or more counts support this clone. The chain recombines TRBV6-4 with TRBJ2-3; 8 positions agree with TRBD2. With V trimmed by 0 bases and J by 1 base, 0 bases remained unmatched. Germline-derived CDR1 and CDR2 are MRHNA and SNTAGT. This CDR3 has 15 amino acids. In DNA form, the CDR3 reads TGTGCCAGCAGTGACTCGCGGGGGGGCACAGATACGCAGTATTTT. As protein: CASSDSRGGTDTQYF.

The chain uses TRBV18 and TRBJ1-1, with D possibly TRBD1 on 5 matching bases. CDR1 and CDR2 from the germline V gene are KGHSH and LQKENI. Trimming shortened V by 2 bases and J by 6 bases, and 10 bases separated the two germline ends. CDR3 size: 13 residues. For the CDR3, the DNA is TGTGCCAGCTCACCAGGGGCGGGGGCTGAAGCTTTCTTT. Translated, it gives CASSPGAGAEAFF. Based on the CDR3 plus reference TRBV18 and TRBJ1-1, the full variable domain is NAGVMQNPRHLVRRRGQEARLRCSPMKGHSHVYWYRQLPEEGLKFMVYLQKENIIDESGMPKERFSAEFPKEGPSILRIQQVVRGDSAAYFCASSPGAGAEAFFGQGTRLTVV.

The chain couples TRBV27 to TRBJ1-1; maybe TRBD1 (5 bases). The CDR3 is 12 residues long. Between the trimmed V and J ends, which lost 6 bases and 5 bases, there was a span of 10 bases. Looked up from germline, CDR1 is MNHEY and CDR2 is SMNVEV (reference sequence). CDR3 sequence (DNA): TGTGCCAGCAGCCAGGGTCCTACTGAAGCTTTCTTT. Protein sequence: CASSQGPTEAFF.

The CDR3 nucleotides read TGTGCCAGTAGTGACGTGGGGGGAACGAACACCGGGGAGCTGTTTTTT. Translation gives CASSDVGGTNTGELFF. This chain uses TRBV19 with TRBJ2-2; D possibly corresponds to TRBD2 (6 bases). The V end was cut by 5 bases, the J end by 0 bases, with 13 bases between. Germline V gene lookup returns CDR1 LNHDA and CDR2 SQIVND (reference sequence). This CDR3 has 16 residues. Combining the CDR3 with reference TRBV19 and TRBJ2-2 gives the whole variable domain DGGITQSPKYLFRKEGQNVTLSCEQNLNHDAMYWYRQDPGQGLRLIYYSQIVNDFQKGDIAEGYSVSREKKESFPLTVTSAQKNPTAFYLCASSDVGGTNTGELFFGEGSRLTVL.

The CDR3: CASSFGGMNTEAFF. The CDR3 DNA sequence: TGTGCCAGCAGCTTCGGGGGGATGAACACTGAAGCTTTCTTT. The rearrangement uses TRBV5-5 and TRBJ1-1; D is perhaps TRBD1 (5 bases). The CDR3 runs to 14 residues. The V end lost 2 bases, the J end lost 0 bases, and 8 bases lay between the germline ends. Per the germline V gene, CDR1 is SGHKS and CDR2 is YYEKEE (reference sequence). The full variable domain, with the rest looked up from reference TRBV5-5 and TRBJ1-1, is DAGVTQSPTHLIKTRGQQVTLRCSPISGHKSVSWYQQVLGQGPQFIFQYYEKEERGRGNFPDRFSARQFPNYSSELNVNALLLGDSALYLCASSFGGMNTEAFFGQGTRLTVV.

CDR3 DNA: TGTGCCAGCAGCCAAGGACTAGGACCTTACAATGAGCAGTTCTTC. This sequence encodes CASSQGLGPYNEQFF. This rearrangement joins TRBV7-2 to TRBJ2-1, with 7 bases fitting TRBD2. Germline V gives CDR1 SGHTA, CDR2 FQGNSA. CDR3 length equals 15 residues. Unmatched junction bases numbered 8, after V lost 5 bases and J lost 4 bases.

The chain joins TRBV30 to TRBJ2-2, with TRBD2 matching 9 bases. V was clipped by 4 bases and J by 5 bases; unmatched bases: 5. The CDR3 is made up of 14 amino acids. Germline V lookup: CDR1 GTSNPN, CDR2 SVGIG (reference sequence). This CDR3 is CAWTMAGGTGELFF. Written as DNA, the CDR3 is TGTGCCTGGACCATGGCGGGGGGGACCGGGGAGCTGTTTTTT.

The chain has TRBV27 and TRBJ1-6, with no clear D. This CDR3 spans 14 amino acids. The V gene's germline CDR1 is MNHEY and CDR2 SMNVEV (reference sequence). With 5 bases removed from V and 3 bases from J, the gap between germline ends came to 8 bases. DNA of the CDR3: TGTGCCAGCAGTCCGGGGAACTATAATTCACCCCTCCACTTT. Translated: CASSPGNYNSPLHF.

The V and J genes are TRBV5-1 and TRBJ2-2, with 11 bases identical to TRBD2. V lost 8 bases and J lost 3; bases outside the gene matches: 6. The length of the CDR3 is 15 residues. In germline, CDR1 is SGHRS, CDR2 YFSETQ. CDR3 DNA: TGCGCCAGTTTCCCGGGACTAGCGGACACCGGGGAGCTGTTTTTT. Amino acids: CASFPGLADTGELFF. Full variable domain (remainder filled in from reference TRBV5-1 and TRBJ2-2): KAGVTQTPRYLIKTRGQQVTLSCSPISGHRSVSWYQQTPGQGLQFLFEYFSETQRNKGNFPGRFSGRQFSNSRSEMNVSTLELGDSALYLCASFPGLADTGELFFGEGSRLTVL.

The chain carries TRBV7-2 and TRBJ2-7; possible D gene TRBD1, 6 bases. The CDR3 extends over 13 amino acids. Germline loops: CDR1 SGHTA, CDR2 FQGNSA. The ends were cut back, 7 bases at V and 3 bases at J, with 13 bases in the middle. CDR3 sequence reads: CASTMTGFYEQYF. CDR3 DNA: TGTGCCAGCACCATGACAGGCTTCTACGAGCAGTACTTC. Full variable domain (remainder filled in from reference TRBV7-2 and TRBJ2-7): GAGVSQSPSNKVTEKGKDVELRCDPISGHTALYWYRQSLGQGLEFLIYFQGNSAPDKSGLPSDRFSAERTGGSVSTLTIQRTQQEDSAVYLCASTMTGFYEQYFGPGTRLTVT.

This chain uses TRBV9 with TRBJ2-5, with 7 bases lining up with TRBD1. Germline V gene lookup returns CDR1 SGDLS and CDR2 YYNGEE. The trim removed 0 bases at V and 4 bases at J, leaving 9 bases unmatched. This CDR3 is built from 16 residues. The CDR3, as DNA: TGTGCCAGCAGCGTAGAGCCCCAGGGGGTTGGAGAGACCCAGTACTTC. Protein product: CASSVEPQGVGETQYF.

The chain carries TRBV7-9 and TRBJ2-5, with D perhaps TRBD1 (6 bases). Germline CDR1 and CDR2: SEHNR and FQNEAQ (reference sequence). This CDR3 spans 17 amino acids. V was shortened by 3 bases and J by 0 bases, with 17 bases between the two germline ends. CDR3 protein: CASSFWTALTYQETQYF. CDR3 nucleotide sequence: TGTGCCAGCAGCTTCTGGACAGCCTTAACGTACCAAGAGACCCAGTACTTC.